Listed below are T cell receptor beta chains from one sample, sequenced in a study of blood T cell repertoires in COVID-19. Sequencing used immunoSEQ multiplex PCR; TCRdb keeps in-frame clones, though not all of them. This table has about 100,000 clones, approximately 89% appearing once. Sequencing was carried out using peripheral blood. Receptor source: a woman in her twenties or thirties with acute or convalescent COVID-19. CDR3s leave out the opening cysteine and the closing phenylalanine or tryptophan. Each record gives: J gene, V gene, clone size, D gene, CDR3 protein. D genes are given only for firm matches. Rows may omit the clone size; those that give it use once, few, many or a size class.

>TRBJ1-2|TRBV7-9|-|-
ASSFPEAGEDYGYT
>TRBJ2-1|TRBV28|-|-
ASSTPGGLSYNEQF
>TRBJ1-5|TRBV6-5|-|-
ASRGSGRHQPQH
>TRBJ1-1|TRBV27|-|-
ASSLSLGGGTEAF
>TRBJ1-1|TRBV28|few|TRBD1
ASSGTGVLTEAF
>TRBJ1-1|TRBV7-3|-|-
ASSFLGGQTEAF
>TRBJ2-7|TRBV29-1|-|TRBD1
SVAQGAGYEQY
>TRBJ2-3|TRBV29-1|few|-
SVLRGADTQY
>TRBJ1-2|TRBV7-3|-|TRBD1
ASSLGQGLGYT
>TRBJ2-7|TRBV19|-|-
ASSIEGRQATYEQY
>TRBJ1-5|TRBV7-9|-|-
ASSLGAGDTNQPQH
>TRBJ2-2|TRBV27|once|TRBD1
ASSPDRGSTGELF
>TRBJ2-7|TRBV6-6|-|TRBD1
ASSYAQGDYEQY
>TRBJ1-1|TRBV20-1|-|-
SAIRGTEAF
>TRBJ2-7|TRBV20-1|-|-
SATPGPEQY
>TRBJ1-4|TRBV5-5|once|TRBD1
ASSGTDEKLF
>TRBJ2-2|TRBV9|-|-
ASSQRSWDTGELF
>TRBJ1-1|TRBV19|-|-
ASSSTGGGDTEAF
>TRBJ1-4|TRBV27|once|TRBD1
ASSTLQGGEEKLF
>TRBJ2-7|TRBV28|-|-
ASSLGPTYEQY
>TRBJ2-3|TRBV7-8|-|TRBD1
ASSSQGLPGDTQY
>TRBJ1-4|TRBV5-1|-|-
ASSLELTGNEKLF
>TRBJ1-2|TRBV6-5|-|-
ASSWTRGGGYGYT
>TRBJ1-2|TRBV30|-|TRBD1
AWSPGQGAGGYT
>TRBJ1-1|TRBV5-6|-|-
ASSFRGGLNTEAF
>TRBJ2-3|TRBV3-1/TRBV3-2|-|TRBD2
ASSQPGGAGGPDTQY
>TRBJ1-2|TRBV29-1|-|TRBD1
SVWDRGRDGYT
>TRBJ2-7|TRBV29-1|-|-
SVRGEYYEQY
>TRBJ1-4|TRBV20-1|few|TRBD1
SASRQGAVEKLF
>TRBJ1-2|TRBV6-6|-|TRBD1
ASSPDRGTFLNYGYT
>TRBJ1-2|TRBV4-1|-|TRBD1
ASSQEGRDREN
>TRBJ2-7|TRBV18|-|-
ASSFAGTYEQY
>TRBJ1-1|TRBV11-3|-|-
ASSLEFGNTEAF
>TRBJ1-2|TRBV30|-|-
AWSGGQATHYGYT
>TRBJ1-5|TRBV5-1|-|-
ASSSSTGPNQPQH
>TRBJ1-5|TRBV24-1|-|TRBD1
ATSQGQVNQPQH
>TRBJ2-7|TRBV28|-|-
ASSRPGSGLHEQY
>TRBJ1-2|TRBV5-1|-|TRBD1
ASSRFGQGEGYT
>TRBJ1-2|TRBV29-1|few|-
SVDDSRDYGYT
>TRBJ1-6|TRBV30|-|-
AWSVLGYNSPLH
>TRBJ2-3|TRBV7-9|-|TRBD1
ASSPKGAIDTQY
>TRBJ2-7|TRBV12-5|-|-
ASALDRYEQY
>TRBJ2-2|TRBV24-1|-|TRBD1
ATSDPGTGGRSGELF
>TRBJ1-1|TRBV25-1|-|-
ASLGKGGNTEAF
>TRBJ2-7|TRBV7-3|-|TRBD1
ASSLRDRRGFEQY
>TRBJ1-2|TRBV29-1|-|-
SVEAGTPGGYT
>TRBJ1-6|TRBV5-1|-|-
ASSSEGSNSPLH
>TRBJ1-2|TRBV6-5|-|-
ASTPPGGDYGYT
>TRBJ2-3|TRBV5-5|-|TRBD1
ASSLGSGQGADTQY
>TRBJ2-7|TRBV11-2|-|TRBD1
ASSLGQGTYEQY
>TRBJ1-1|TRBV27|-|TRBD1
ASSLGTANTEAF
>TRBJ1-2|TRBV2|-|-
ASLRGNNYGYT
>TRBJ1-1|TRBV5-1|-|-
ASSGDLNTEAF
>TRBJ2-3|TRBV20-1|-|-
SARVIDTQY
>TRBJ1-5|TRBV28|-|TRBD1
ASRIQGDQPQH